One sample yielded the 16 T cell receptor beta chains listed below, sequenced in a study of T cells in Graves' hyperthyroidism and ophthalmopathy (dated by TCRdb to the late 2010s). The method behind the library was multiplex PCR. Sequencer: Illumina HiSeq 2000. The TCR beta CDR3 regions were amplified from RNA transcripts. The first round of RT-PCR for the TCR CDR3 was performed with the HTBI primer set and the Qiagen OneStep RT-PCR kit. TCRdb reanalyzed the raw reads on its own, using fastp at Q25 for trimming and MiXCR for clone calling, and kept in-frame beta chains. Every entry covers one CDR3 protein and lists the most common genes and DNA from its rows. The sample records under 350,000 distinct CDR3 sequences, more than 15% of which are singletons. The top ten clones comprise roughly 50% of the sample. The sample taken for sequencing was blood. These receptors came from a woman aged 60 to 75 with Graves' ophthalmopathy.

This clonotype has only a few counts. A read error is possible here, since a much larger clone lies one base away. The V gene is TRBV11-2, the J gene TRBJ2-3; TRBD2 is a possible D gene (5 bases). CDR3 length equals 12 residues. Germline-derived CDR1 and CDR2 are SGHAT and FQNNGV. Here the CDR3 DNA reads TGTGTCAGCAGCACGAGGGTGGATACGCAGTATTTT. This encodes CVSSTRVDTQYF.

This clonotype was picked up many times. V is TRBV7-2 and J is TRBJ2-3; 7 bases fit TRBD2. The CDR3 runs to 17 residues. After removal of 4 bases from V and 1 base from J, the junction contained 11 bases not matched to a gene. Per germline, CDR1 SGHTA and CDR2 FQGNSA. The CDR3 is CASSSDGRRFGTDTQYF. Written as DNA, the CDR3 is TGTGCCAGCAGCTCTGACGGGAGGAGGTTTGGCACAGATACGCAGTATTTT.

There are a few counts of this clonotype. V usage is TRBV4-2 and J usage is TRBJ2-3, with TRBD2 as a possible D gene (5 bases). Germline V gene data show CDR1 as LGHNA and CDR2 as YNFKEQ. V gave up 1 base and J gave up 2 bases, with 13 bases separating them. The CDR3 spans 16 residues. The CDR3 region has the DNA TGTGCCAGCAGCCAAGTCTCGAGGGTCCACACAGATACGCAGTATTTT. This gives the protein CASSQVSRVHTDTQYF.

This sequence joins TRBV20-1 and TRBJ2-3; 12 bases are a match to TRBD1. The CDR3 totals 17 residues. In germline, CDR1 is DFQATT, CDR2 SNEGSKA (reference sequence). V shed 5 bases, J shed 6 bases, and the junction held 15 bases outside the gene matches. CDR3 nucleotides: TGCAGTGCTTCGAACAGGGACAGGGGGCAGAGGGTGGATACGCAGTATTTT. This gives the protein CSASNRDRGQRVDTQYF.

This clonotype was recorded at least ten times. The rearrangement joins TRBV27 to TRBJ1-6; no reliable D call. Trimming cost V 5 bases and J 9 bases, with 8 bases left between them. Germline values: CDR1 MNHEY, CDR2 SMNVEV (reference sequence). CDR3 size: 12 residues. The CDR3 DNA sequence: TGTGCCAGCAGTCCGACAAGTTCACCCCTCCACTTT. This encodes CASSPTSSPLHF.

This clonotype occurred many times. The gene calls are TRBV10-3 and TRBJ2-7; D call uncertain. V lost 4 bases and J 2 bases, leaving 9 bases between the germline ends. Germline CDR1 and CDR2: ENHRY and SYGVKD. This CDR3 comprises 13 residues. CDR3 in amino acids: CAISANLAYEQYF. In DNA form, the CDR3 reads TGTGCCATCAGTGCAAATTTAGCCTACGAGCAGTACTTC.

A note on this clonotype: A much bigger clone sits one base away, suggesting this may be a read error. The CDR3 DNA sequence: TGTGCCAACAGCAATCGACAGACCCCGAACACCGGGGAGCTGTTTTTT. It specifies CANSNRQTPNTGELFF. The V call is TRBV12-3 or TRBV12-4, the J call TRBJ2-2, with TRBD1 as a possible D gene (5 bases). CDR3 size: 16 residues. V was cut by 10 bases and J by 0 bases, with 18 bases left in between.

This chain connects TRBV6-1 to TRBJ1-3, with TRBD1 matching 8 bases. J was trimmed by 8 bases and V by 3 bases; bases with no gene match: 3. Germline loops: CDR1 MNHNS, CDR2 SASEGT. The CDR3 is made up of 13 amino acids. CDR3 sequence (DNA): TGTGCCAGCAGTGACGGACAGGGACACACCATATATTTT. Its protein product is CASSDGQGHTIYF.

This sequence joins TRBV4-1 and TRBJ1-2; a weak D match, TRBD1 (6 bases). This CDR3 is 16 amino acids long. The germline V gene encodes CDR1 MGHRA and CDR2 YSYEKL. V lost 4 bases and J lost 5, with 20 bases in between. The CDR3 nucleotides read TGCGCCAGCAGCCCCTTAGGTCAGGGACAAGGTTATGGCTACACCTTC. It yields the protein CASSPLGQGQGYGYTF.

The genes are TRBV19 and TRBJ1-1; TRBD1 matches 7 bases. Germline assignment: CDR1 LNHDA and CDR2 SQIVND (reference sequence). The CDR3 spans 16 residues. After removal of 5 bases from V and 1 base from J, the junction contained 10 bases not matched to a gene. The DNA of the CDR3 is TGTGCCAGTAGTTCCGCCCCCGGGACAGAGAACACTGAAGCTTTCTTT. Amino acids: CASSSAPGTENTEAFF.

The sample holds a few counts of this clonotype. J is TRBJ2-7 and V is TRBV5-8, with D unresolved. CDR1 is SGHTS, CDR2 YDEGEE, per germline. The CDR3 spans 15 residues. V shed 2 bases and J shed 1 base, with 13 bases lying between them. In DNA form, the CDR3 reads TGTGCCAGCAGCTTCATGAGGAGCGAGTCCTACGAGCAGTACTTC. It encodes CASSFMRSESYEQYF. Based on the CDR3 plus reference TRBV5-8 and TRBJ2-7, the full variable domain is EAGVTQSPTHLIKTRGQQATLRCSPISGHTSVYWYQQALGLGLQFLLWYDEGEERNRGNFPPRFSGRQFPNYSSELNVNALELEDSALYLCASSFMRSESYEQYFGPGTRLTVT.

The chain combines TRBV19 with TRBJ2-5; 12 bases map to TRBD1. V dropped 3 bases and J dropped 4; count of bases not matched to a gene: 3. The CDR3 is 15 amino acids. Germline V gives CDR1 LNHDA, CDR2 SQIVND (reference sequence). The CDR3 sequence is CASSMGQGAGETQYF. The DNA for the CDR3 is TGTGCCAGTAGTATGGGACAGGGGGCAGGAGAGACCCAGTACTTC.

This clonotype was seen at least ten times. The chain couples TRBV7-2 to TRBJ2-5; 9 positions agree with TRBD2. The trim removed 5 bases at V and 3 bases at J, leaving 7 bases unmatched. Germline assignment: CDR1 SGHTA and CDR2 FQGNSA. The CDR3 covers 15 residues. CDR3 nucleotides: TGTGCCAGCAGCCCTTGGACTAGCGAGAAAGAGACCCAGTACTTC. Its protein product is CASSPWTSEKETQYF.

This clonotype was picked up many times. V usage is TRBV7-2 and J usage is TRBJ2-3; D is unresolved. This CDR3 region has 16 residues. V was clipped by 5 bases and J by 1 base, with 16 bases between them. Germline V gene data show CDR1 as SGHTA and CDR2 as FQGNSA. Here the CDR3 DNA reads TGTGCCAGCAGCCCGCAGATCGGGCTTCGCACAGATACGCAGTATTTT. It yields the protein CASSPQIGLRTDTQYF.

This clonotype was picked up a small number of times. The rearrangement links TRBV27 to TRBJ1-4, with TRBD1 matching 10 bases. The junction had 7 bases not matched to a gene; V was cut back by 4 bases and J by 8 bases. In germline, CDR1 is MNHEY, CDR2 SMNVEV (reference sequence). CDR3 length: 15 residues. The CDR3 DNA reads TGTGCCAGCAGTTGGGTTGGGACAGGGGACGAAAAACTGTTTTTT. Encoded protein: CASSWVGTGDEKLFF.

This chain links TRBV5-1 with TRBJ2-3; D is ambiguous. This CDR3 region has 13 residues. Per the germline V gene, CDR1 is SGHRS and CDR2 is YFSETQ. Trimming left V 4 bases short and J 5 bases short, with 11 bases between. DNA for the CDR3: TGCGCCAGCAGCGGTGTGGTAAAAGATACGCAGTATTTT. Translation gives CASSGVVKDTQYF.